This TCR beta chain was sequenced in a study of cytomegalovirus exposure and HLA in healthy donors. Study-wide findings and caveats: Common viral pathogens seemed, in a later analysis, to connect with several of the most significant clusters. The sole available immune exposure information was CMV serostatus. DRB1 had the most TCR associations and HLA-C the fewest, a later analysis found, with rates varying by HLA locus.

Concerning this clone: Its antigen is not known.

Researchers ran the PCR with 60 Vbeta and 13 Jbeta primers. TCRdb's copy holds only in-frame clones and misses some; the assay was immunoSEQ multiplex PCR. Of around 100,000 clones in the sample, less than 80% were seen once. While unrecorded immune exposures were likely, the donors were nominally healthy when sampled. This CDR3 contains 10 residues. The V gene lost 6 bases and the J gene lost 6 bases, with 6 bases spanning the gap. Germline V gene lookup returns CDR1 DFQATT and CDR2 SNEGSKA (reference sequence). This sequence joins TRBV20-1 and TRBJ2-1; D is uncertain. Sequencing input: PBMCs. The sequence came from a man between 25 and 39 years old in good health and CMV-seropositive. The CDR3 nucleotides are TGCAGTGCAGCAGGCAATGAGCAGTTCTTC. Translated: CSAAGNEQFF.